What follows are 11 T cell receptor beta chains derived from one specimen sequenced in a study of T cell responses to AZD1222 COVID-19 vaccine. Clones were read by immunoSEQ multiplex PCR, and TCRdb kept only the in-frame ones, dropping some. This table holds about 66,000 clones, approximately 90% found once. The sample here was peripheral blood, taken 28 days after the second dose of the MenACWY control vaccine. Receptors originate from an adult who received the MenACWY meningococcal vaccine as a control.

V and J are TRBV7-9 and TRBJ1-4; D not certain. This CDR3 is 15 amino acids long. CDR1 and CDR2 (germline): SEHNR, FQNEAQ (reference sequence). The ends were cut back, 1 base at V and 6 bases at J, with 12 bases in the middle. CDR3 amino acids: CASSLEVRSHEKLFF. Here the CDR3 DNA reads TGTGCCAGCAGCTTAGAAGTTCGGTCCCATGAAAAACTGTTTTTT.

The sample holds one count of this clone. The gene calls are TRBV30 and TRBJ1-6, with a tentative D call TRBD1 (6 bases). This CDR3 region has 13 residues. Germline CDR1 reads GTSNPN; CDR2 reads SVGIG (reference sequence). The V gene lost 5 bases and the J gene lost 8 bases, with 13 bases spanning the gap. For the CDR3, the DNA is TGTGCCTGGGGTCCGGGGGCAGATTCACCCCTCCACTTT. Translated, it gives CAWGPGADSPLHF. Full variable domain (remainder filled in from reference TRBV30 and TRBJ1-6): SQTIHQWPATLVQPVGSPLSLECTVEGTSNPNLYWYRQAAGRGLQLLFYSVGIGQISSEVPQNLSASRPQDRQFILSSKKLLLSDSGFYLCAWGPGADSPLHFGNGTRLTVT.

The V gene is TRBV6-2 or TRBV6-3, the J gene TRBJ1-6; maybe TRBD1 (6 bases). V gave up 5 bases and J gave up 7 bases, with 15 bases separating them. CDR1 is MNHEY, CDR2 SVGEGT, per germline. This CDR3 is built from 15 residues. CDR3 nucleotide sequence: TGTGCCAGCAGTCTAGCGGGACAACAGAATTCACCCCTCCACTTT. It yields the protein CASSLAGQQNSPLHF.

This chain uses TRBV21-1 with TRBJ1-6. TRBV21-1 is listed as a pseudogene. This CDR3 spans 13 amino acids. In DNA form, the CDR3 reads TGTGCCAGCAGGTTCCGTCGAAATTCACCCCTCCACTTT. Protein sequence: CASRFRRNSPLHF.

The chain combines TRBV6-2 or TRBV6-3 with TRBJ2-2; D is perhaps TRBD2 (5 bases). This CDR3 has 16 residues. The germline V gene encodes CDR1 MNHEY and CDR2 SVGEGT. V was clipped by 5 bases and J by 8 bases, with 21 bases between them. The CDR3: CASSKPELAFSGELFF. The DNA of the CDR3 is TGTGCCAGCAGTAAACCGGAGCTAGCCTTCTCTGGGGAGCTGTTTTTT.

V usage is TRBV11-2 and J usage is TRBJ2-2; 11 nucleotides match TRBD2. The CDR3 extends over 16 amino acids. Trimming at V came to 10 bases and at J to 0 bases, leaving 7 bases not matched to a gene. Germline assignment: CDR1 SGHAT and CDR2 FQNNGV. The CDR3 DNA follows: TGTGCCACCCCTGTGGGACTAGCGGCGAACACCGGGGAGCTGTTTTTT. This encodes CATPVGLAANTGELFF.

J is TRBJ2-1 and V is TRBV7-9; 9 nucleotides match TRBD2. Unmatched junction bases numbered 4, after V lost 1 base and J lost 6 bases. The CDR3 consists of 15 residues. Germline V gene lookup returns CDR1 SEHNR and CDR2 FQNEAQ (reference sequence). In DNA form, the CDR3 reads TGTGCCAGCAGCTTAGGAGCGGGGGGAGGCAATGAGCAGTTCTTC. Protein product: CASSLGAGGGNEQFF.

The gene calls are TRBV7-2 and TRBJ1-2; D unclear. CDR3 length: 14 amino acids. Germline lookup yields CDR1 SGHTA and CDR2 FQGNSA. The ends were cut back, 1 base at V and 4 bases at J, with 10 bases in the middle. The CDR3 bases are TGTGCCAGCAGCTTAGAGATGGTTGCCTATGGCTACACCTTC. This gives the protein CASSLEMVAYGYTF.

The CDR3 nucleotides are TGTGCCAGCAGTTTTTCCGATACGAGAAATCAGCCCCAGCATTTT. This sequence encodes CASSFSDTRNQPQHF. The V gene is TRBV27, the J gene TRBJ1-5; D call uncertain. Trimming removed 3 bases at V and 4 bases at J, with 13 bases between. CDR3 length equals 15 residues. In germline, CDR1 is MNHEY, CDR2 SMNVEV (reference sequence).

V usage is TRBV4-2 and J usage is TRBJ1-6; D perhaps matches TRBD1 (5 bases). Trimming left V 2 bases short and J 7 bases short, with 12 bases between. CDR1 is LGHNA, CDR2 YNFKEQ, per germline. The CDR3 consists of 15 residues. The CDR3: CASSQSAGYNSPLHF. The CDR3 DNA reads TGTGCCAGCAGCCAATCAGCAGGGTACAATTCACCCCTCCACTTT.

This sequence joins TRBV6-6 and TRBJ2-3, with D possibly called TRBD1 or TRBD2 (6 bases each). The CDR3 runs to 16 residues. Looked up from germline, CDR1 is MNHNY and CDR2 is SVGAGI (reference sequence). V was pared by 5 bases and J by 1 base, with 16 bases between. The CDR3 spells CASSRGTPGGTDTQYF. The CDR3 DNA reads as TGTGCCAGCAGTAGAGGGACTCCAGGGGGCACAGATACGCAGTATTTT.